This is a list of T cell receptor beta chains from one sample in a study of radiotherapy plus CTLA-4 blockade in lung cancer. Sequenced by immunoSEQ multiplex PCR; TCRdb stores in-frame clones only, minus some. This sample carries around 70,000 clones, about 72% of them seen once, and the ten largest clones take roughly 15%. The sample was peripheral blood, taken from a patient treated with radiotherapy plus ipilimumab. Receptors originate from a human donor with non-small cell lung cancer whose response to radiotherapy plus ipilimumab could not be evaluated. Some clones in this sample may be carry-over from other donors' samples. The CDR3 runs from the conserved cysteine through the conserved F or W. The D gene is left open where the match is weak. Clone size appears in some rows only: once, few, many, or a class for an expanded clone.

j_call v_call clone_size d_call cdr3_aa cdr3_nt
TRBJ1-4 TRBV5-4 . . CASSLRVEGREKLFF TGTGCCAGCAGCTTGCGAGTGGAGGGAAGGGAAAAACTGTTTTTT
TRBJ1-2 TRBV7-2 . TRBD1 CASSRVGTGLESYGYTF TGTGCCAGCAGCCGTGTGGGGACAGGGCTCGAATCCTATGGCTACACCTTC
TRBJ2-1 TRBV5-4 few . CATQDSGPRSYNEQFF TGTGCCACCCAGGATAGCGGACCCAGATCCTACAATGAGCAGTTCTTC
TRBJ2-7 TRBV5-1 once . CASSFTGEVRYF TGCGCCAGCAGCTTCACAGGGGAGGTGCGGTACTTC
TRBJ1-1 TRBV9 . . CASSVVHSNTEAFF TGTGCCAGCAGCGTAGTCCACTCTAACACTGAAGCTTTCTTT
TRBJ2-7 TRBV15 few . CATSRDRVNHEQYF TGTGCCACCAGCAGAGATAGAGTAAACCACGAGCAGTACTTC
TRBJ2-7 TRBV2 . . CASKLDIYSYEQYF TGTGCCAGCAAACTGGACATATACTCCTACGAGCAGTACTTC
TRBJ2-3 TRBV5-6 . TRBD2 CASSLGGGGTDTQYF TGTGCCAGCAGCTTGGGCGGGGGGGGCACAGATACGCAGTATTTT
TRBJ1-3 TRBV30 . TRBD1 CAWPGRDRRFRRNTMYF TGTGCCTGGCCCGGTCGGGACAGAAGGTTTAGAAGAAACACCATGTATTTT
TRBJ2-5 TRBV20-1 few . CSARQETQYF TGCAGTGCTCGGCAAGAGACCCAGTACTTC
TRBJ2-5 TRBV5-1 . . CASSSSGHQYF TGCGCCAGCAGCTCCTCGGGACACCAGTACTTC
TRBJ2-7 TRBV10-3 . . CAISEQGGADEQYF TGTGCCATCAGTGAGCAGGGTGGGGCGGACGAGCAGTACTTC
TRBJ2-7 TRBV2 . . CASSQDRPQSYEQYF TGTGCCAGCAGTCAGGACAGACCTCAATCCTACGAGCAGTACTTC
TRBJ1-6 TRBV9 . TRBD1 CASSVSSQGAKYSPLHF TGTGCCAGCAGCGTCAGCTCTCAGGGGGCGAAGTATTCACCCCTCCACTTT
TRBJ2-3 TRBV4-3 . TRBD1 CASSQRGQSDTQYF TGCGCCAGCAGCCAAAGGGGACAGTCAGATACGCAGTATTTT
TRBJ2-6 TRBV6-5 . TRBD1 CASSRQGGANVLTF TGTGCCAGCAGCCGACAGGGAGGGGCCAACGTCCTGACTTTC
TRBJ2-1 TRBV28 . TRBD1 CASSPTGAHSYNEQFF TGTGCCAGCAGTCCGACAGGGGCACATTCCTACAATGAGCAGTTCTTC
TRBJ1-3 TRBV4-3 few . CASSPLPDSHSGNTIYF TGCGCCAGCAGCCCTCTACCTGACAGCCACTCTGGAAACACCATATATTTT
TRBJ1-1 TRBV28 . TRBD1 CASSSPGTGNTEAFF TGTGCCAGCAGCAGCCCCGGGACAGGGAACACTGAAGCTTTCTTT
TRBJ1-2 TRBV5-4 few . CASSTDGGGNYGYTF TGTGCCAGCAGCACTGACGGGGGTGGGAACTATGGCTACACCTTC
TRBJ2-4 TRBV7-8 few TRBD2 CASSLRVGGAGLDGKNIQYF TGTGCCAGCAGCTTAAGAGTCGGGGGGGCCGGACTGGATGGCAAAAACATTCAGTACTTC
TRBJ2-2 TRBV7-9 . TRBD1 CASSSLWTGGADGELFF TGTGCCAGCAGCTCCCTTTGGACAGGGGGCGCCGACGGGGAGCTGTTTTTT
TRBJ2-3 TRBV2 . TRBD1 CASSERVGQGAQYF TGTGCCAGCAGTGAGAGGGTGGGACAGGGTGCGCAGTATTTT
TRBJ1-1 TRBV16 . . CASSLGRGEAFF TGTGCCAGCAGCTTGGGGCGGGGTGAAGCTTTCTTT
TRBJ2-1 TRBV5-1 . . CASSFWRGTYNEQFF TGCGCCAGCAGCTTCTGGCGGGGAACCTACAATGAGCAGTTCTTC
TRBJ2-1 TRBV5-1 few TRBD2 CASTHGLAGSNEQFF TGCGCCAGCACCCACGGACTAGCGGGGTCCAATGAGCAGTTCTTC
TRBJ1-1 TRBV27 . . CASSRVNTEAFF TGTGCCAGCAGTCGGGTGAACACTGAAGCTTTCTTT
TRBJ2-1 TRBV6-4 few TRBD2 CASSEGGGVYNEQFF TGTGCCAGCAGTGAAGGCGGGGGGGTTTACAATGAGCAGTTCTTC
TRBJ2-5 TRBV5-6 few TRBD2 CASSVSGGAGETQYF TGTGCCAGCAGCGTTAGCGGGGGGGCCGGAGAGACCCAGTACTTC
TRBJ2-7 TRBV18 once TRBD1 CASSPPQGAYEQYF TGTGCCAGCTCACCACCCCAGGGGGCTTACGAGCAGTACTTC